A single sample is the source of the 30 T cell receptor beta chains below, sequenced in a study of blood T cells in healthy people across ages. The authors ran a second PCR of roughly 6 to 12 cycles using a sample-barcoded 5' primer and a J-beta primer mix. MiXCR, run by TCRdb on the 5' RACE reads, gives a single entry per CDR3 protein. Of 1.2 million to 1.5 million distinct CDR3 sequences listed, approximately 38% are singletons. Sequencing input: blood. All receptors come from a woman between 18 and 29 years old in good health.

This clonotype has only a few counts. This sequence joins TRBV20-1 and TRBJ2-1; D gene unclear. The CDR3 runs 12 residues. Trimming pared 1 base from V and 7 bases from J, leaving 8 bases between. The V gene's germline CDR1 is DFQATT and CDR2 SNEGSKA (reference sequence). In DNA form, the CDR3 reads TGCAGTGCTAGAGCAGTCTTTAATGAGCAGTTCTTC. Its protein is CSARAVFNEQFF.

Details on this clonotype: One end of the junction does not line up with germline, which may come from a read error. This chain joins TRBV12-3 or TRBV12-4 and TRBJ2-3; 8 nucleotides align to TRBD2. The CDR3 sequence is 15 residues long. Here the CDR3 reads CASSLAGFSTDTQYF. As DNA, the CDR3 is TGTGCCAGCAGCTTAGCGGGGTTCAGCACAGATACGCAGTATTTT.

The rearrangement links TRBV5-1 to TRBJ1-4; tentatively, D is TRBD1 (5 bases). Germline CDR1 reads SGHRS; CDR2 reads YFSETQ. This CDR3 is 14 amino acids long. V was pared by 4 bases and J by 7 bases, with 14 bases between. CDR3 protein: CASSPERGGEKLFF. The CDR3 DNA reads TGCGCCAGCAGCCCTGAGAGGGGAGGTGAAAAACTGTTTTTT.

This chain links TRBV20-1 with TRBJ2-1; D gene ambiguous. CDR1 DFQATT and CDR2 SNEGSKA come from the germline V gene (reference sequence). Trimming shortened V by 5 bases and J by 5 bases, and 19 bases separated the two germline ends. This CDR3 is built from 15 residues. The CDR3 DNA is TGCAGTGCTCCGAAAAGCCGAGGTACAAACAATGAGCAGTTCTTC. It encodes CSAPKSRGTNNEQFF.

This clonotype was observed a handful of times. This sequence joins TRBV12-3 or TRBV12-4 and TRBJ2-7, with 7 nucleotides matching TRBD1. The V segment lost 5 bases and the J segment 6 bases; nucleotides outside the gene matches: 10. The CDR3 runs 14 residues. CDR3 coding DNA: TGTGCCAGCAGTCCGACAGGGAAGGGGGTCGAGCAGTACTTC. Its translation: CASSPTGKGVEQYF.

The CDR3 loop reads CASKKGAGGYYNEQFF. CDR3 DNA sequence: TGTGCCAGCAAGAAAGGAGCGGGGGGATACTACAATGAGCAGTTCTTC. The chain couples TRBV7-9 to TRBJ2-1; 9 bases line up with TRBD2. The CDR3 has 16 amino acids. The germline gives CDR1 SEHNR, CDR2 FQNEAQ (reference sequence). The junction had 10 bases not matched to a gene; V was cut back by 7 bases and J by 3 bases.

Note on this clonotype: A much larger clone is a single base away; this may be a read error. The chain recombines TRBV10-3 with TRBJ1-5; D possibly corresponds to TRBD1 (5 bases). V was trimmed by 7 bases and J by 6 bases, leaving 16 bases between them. CDR1 is ENHRY and CDR2 is SYGVKD in the germline V gene. This CDR3 spans 14 amino acids. CDR3 sequence reads: CAIIDTGEGQPQHF. DNA of the CDR3: TGTGCCATCATTGACACGGGGGAGGGTCAGCCCCAGCATTTT.

The chain has TRBV7-9 and TRBJ2-7; D tentatively reads TRBD1 or TRBD2 (6 bases each). V dropped 8 bases and J dropped 4 bases, with 18 bases sitting between them. Germline lookup yields CDR1 SEHNR and CDR2 FQNEAQ (reference sequence). CDR3 length: 14 residues. In DNA, the CDR3 is TGTGCCAGCGGGGAGAGGGGGGCTGAGTACGAGCAGTACTTC. Its protein is CASGERGAEYEQYF.

The chain joins TRBV7-2 to TRBJ1-5; 7 positions agree with TRBD1. This CDR3 has 15 residues. Germline V gene lookup returns CDR1 SGHTA and CDR2 FQGNSA. V gave up 2 bases and J gave up 6 bases; unmatched junction bases: 7. The CDR3 DNA reads TGTGCCAGCAGCTTAAAGACAGGGATGGGTCAGCCCCAGCATTTT. It encodes CASSLKTGMGQPQHF.

The chain carries TRBV4-1 and TRBJ1-1; TRBD1 is a possible D gene (5 bases). This CDR3 spans 15 amino acids. V dropped 2 bases and J dropped 4 bases, with 14 bases sitting between them. The germline V gene has CDR1 MGHRA and CDR2 YSYEKL. The CDR3: CASSQTTASGTEAFF. DNA of the CDR3: TGCGCCAGCAGCCAAACGACAGCTTCAGGCACTGAAGCTTTCTTT.

The chain employs TRBV4-1 and TRBJ2-4; D might be TRBD1 or TRBD2, each matching 7 bases. CDR1 is MGHRA, CDR2 YSYEKL, per germline. Trimming shortened V by 0 bases and J by 0 bases, and 12 bases separated the two germline ends. The CDR3 length is 17 residues. The CDR3 protein is CASSQDQGGRAKNIQYF. For the CDR3, the DNA is TGCGCCAGCAGCCAAGATCAGGGGGGGCGAGCCAAAAACATTCAGTACTTC.

The genes are TRBV20-1 and TRBJ2-3; 9 bases fit TRBD1. Looked up from germline, CDR1 is DFQATT and CDR2 is SNEGSKA (reference sequence). This CDR3 is built from 15 residues. Trimming cost V 6 bases and J 0 bases; bases outside gene matches: 7. CDR3 in amino acids: CSAKLGTGSTDTQYF. The CDR3 bases are TGCAGTGCCAAACTTGGGACAGGGAGCACAGATACGCAGTATTTT.

This sequence joins TRBV29-1 and TRBJ1-5, with D tentatively TRBD1 (5 bases). The germline V gene has CDR1 SQVTM and CDR2 ANQGSEA. CDR3 length: 14 amino acids. With 5 bases removed from V and 0 bases from J, the gap between germline ends came to 11 bases. CDR3: CSVRGEYSNQPQHF. The CDR3 DNA follows: TGCAGCGTTCGAGGGGAATATAGCAATCAGCCCCAGCATTTT.

There are a few counts of this clonotype. V is TRBV20-1 and J is TRBJ2-5; 8 bases are a match to TRBD2. V lost 3 bases, J lost 1 base, and 7 bases stayed unmatched. This CDR3 has 15 amino acids. The germline V gene encodes CDR1 DFQATT and CDR2 SNEGSKA (reference sequence). CDR3 sequence (DNA): TGCAGTGCTAGTGACAGCGGGAGAGGCCAAGAGACCCAGTACTTC. Its protein product is CSASDSGRGQETQYF.

The V and J genes are TRBV28 and TRBJ1-2, with TRBD1 identical over 7 bases. The trim removed 5 bases at V and 5 bases at J, leaving 11 bases unmatched. Germline V CDR1 and CDR2: MDHEN, SYDVKM. This CDR3 has 15 residues. Written as DNA, the CDR3 is TGTGCCAGCAGTCCTCCCCCAGGGGGAAAGTATGGCTACACCTTC. As protein: CASSPPPGGKYGYTF.

This clonotype showed up many times. The chain uses TRBV7-2 and TRBJ1-1, with TRBD1 matching over 7 bases. The CDR3 has 15 residues. From germline, CDR1 is SGHTA and CDR2 FQGNSA. V shed 3 bases, J shed 1 base, and the junction held 5 bases outside the gene matches. In DNA form, the CDR3 reads TGTGCCAGCAGCTTTCCCCGGACAGGGAACACTGAAGCTTTCTTT. Translation: CASSFPRTGNTEAFF.

The J gene is TRBJ2-1, the V gene TRBV3-1, with 10 bases identical to TRBD1. The closer fit of TRBJ2-7 to the DNA end suggests the J call may be wrong. Germline V CDR1 and CDR2: LGHDT, YNNKEL (reference sequence). The CDR3 extends over 17 amino acids. The CDR3: CASSQVVGQGTYNEQYF. DNA of the CDR3: TGTGCCAGCAGCCAAGTCGTGGGACAGGGGACCTACAATGAGCAGTACTTC.

The CDR3 DNA reads TGCGCCAGCAGCTCTATTTCCGATGAGCAGTACTTC. It yields the protein CASSSISDEQYF. The J gene is TRBJ2-7, the V gene TRBV5-1, with no clear D. This CDR3 spans 12 amino acids. CDR1 and CDR2 (germline): SGHRS, YFSETQ. Trimming took 3 bases from V and 7 from J, leaving 11 bases between them.

This chain connects TRBV2 to TRBJ1-1, with no clear D. V was clipped by 7 bases and J by 5 bases, with 14 bases between them. CDR3 length equals 13 residues. Germline loops: CDR1 SNHLY, CDR2 FYNNEI. CDR3 sequence reads: CASIETWKTEAFF. The CDR3 region has the DNA TGTGCCAGCATCGAGACCTGGAAGACTGAAGCTTTCTTT.

CDR3 residues: CASSQADAGGPSETQYF. The CDR3 DNA reads TGTGCCAGCAGCCAAGCTGACGCGGGGGGGCCGTCAGAGACCCAGTACTTC. J is TRBJ2-5 and V is TRBV14; TRBD2 matches 9 bases. The CDR3 covers 17 residues. Germline assignment: CDR1 SGHDN and CDR2 FVKESK. J lost 4 bases, V lost 1 base, and 10 bases had no gene match.

This clonotype has only a few counts. This chain connects TRBV6-6 to TRBJ2-7; the D is unclear. V lost 3 bases to trimming and J lost 0 bases, with 12 bases between them. In germline, CDR1 is MNHNY, CDR2 SVGAGI (reference sequence). This CDR3 region has 15 residues. This CDR3 is CASSYRAVSSYEQYF. In DNA form, the CDR3 reads TGTGCCAGCAGTTATCGTGCGGTAAGCTCCTACGAGCAGTACTTC.

The chain carries TRBV27 and TRBJ1-5, with D tentatively TRBD1 (5 bases). The CDR3 consists of 13 residues. With 8 bases removed from V and 2 bases from J, the gap between germline ends came to 10 bases. From germline, CDR1 is MNHEY and CDR2 SMNVEV (reference sequence). In nucleotides, the CDR3 is TGTGCCAGCTGCGGGGACGGCAATCAGCCCCAGCATTTT. It codes for CASCGDGNQPQHF.

This clonotype was found a few times. This chain links TRBV30 with TRBJ2-1; D remains ambiguous. This CDR3 is built from 11 residues. With 2 bases removed from V and 9 bases from J, the gap between germline ends came to 8 bases. Germline CDR1 and CDR2: GTSNPN and SVGIG (reference sequence). In DNA form, the CDR3 reads TGTGCCTGGAGTCCTAGGAGTGAGCAGTTCTTC. Translation gives CAWSPRSEQFF.

The J gene is TRBJ2-4, the V gene TRBV27; the D gene could be TRBD1 or TRBD2 (5 bases each). The last part of the DNA fits TRBJ2-7 better; the J call may be wrong. CDR1 is MNHEY and CDR2 is SMNVEV in the germline V gene (reference sequence). There are 15 residues in the CDR3. CDR3 sequence: CASVPRGLGILEQYF. The CDR3, as DNA: TGTGCCAGCGTCCCTCGGGGCCTGGGGATCCTCGAGCAGTACTTC.

This sequence joins TRBV10-3 and TRBJ1-2, with TRBD1 identical over 8 bases. From germline, CDR1 is ENHRY and CDR2 SYGVKD. The V segment lost 0 bases and the J segment 7 bases; nucleotides outside the gene matches: 4. CDR3 length equals 14 residues. CDR3 DNA sequence: TGTGCCATCAGTGAGTCGCAGGGGGCCAGTGGCTACACCTTC. Its protein is CAISESQGASGYTF.

This chain joins TRBV25-1 and TRBJ2-3, with 9 bases that match TRBD2. This CDR3 has 16 residues. The germline gives CDR1 MGHDK, CDR2 SYGVNS. The junction had 10 bases not matched to a gene; V was cut back by 4 bases and J by 5 bases. CDR3 amino acids: CASSVGGGGAVDTQYF. The CDR3 bases are TGTGCCAGCAGTGTCGGCGGCGGGGGGGCAGTAGATACGCAGTATTTT.

About this clonotype itself: A much larger clonotype is one base distant, so this may be a read error. J is TRBJ1-2 and V is TRBV12-3 or TRBV12-4, with 8 bases fitting TRBD1. There are 14 residues in the CDR3. The CDR3 sequence: CASTPTGDTEGCTF. The CDR3 DNA follows: TGTGCCAGCACCCCGACAGGGGACACGGAAGGCTGCACCTTC.

This clonotype was counted between two and nine times. The rearrangement links TRBV4-1 to TRBJ2-7; a weak D match, TRBD2 (6 bases). V gave up 2 bases and J gave up 6 bases, with 20 bases separating them. Germline CDR1 MGHRA, CDR2 YSYEKL. This CDR3 comprises 16 residues. As DNA, the CDR3 is TGCGCCAGCAGCCAAAAGATGTACGGGAGCGTATCCGAGCAGTACTTC. Encoded protein: CASSQKMYGSVSEQYF.

Only a few counts were recorded for this clonotype. The CDR3 DNA sequence: TGTGCCAGCTCACCAGCAGACTTAGCGTACAATGAGCAGTTCTTC. Translated: CASSPADLAYNEQFF. The chain carries TRBV18 and TRBJ2-1; a weak D match, TRBD2 (5 bases). The CDR3 runs to 15 residues. The germline V and J ends were trimmed by 2 bases and 4 bases, with 12 bases remaining between them. Germline V gene lookup returns CDR1 KGHSH and CDR2 LQKENI.

This clonotype was seen a few times. V gene TRBV25-1 combines with J gene TRBJ1-6; D is perhaps TRBD1 (5 bases). CDR3 length: 12 amino acids. The V end lost 8 bases, the J end lost 9 bases, and 11 bases lay between the germline ends. Germline loops: CDR1 MGHDK, CDR2 SYGVNS. CDR3 DNA sequence: TGTGCCAGCGGCTGGGGGACTTCACCCCTCCACTTT. The encoded protein is CASGWGTSPLHF.